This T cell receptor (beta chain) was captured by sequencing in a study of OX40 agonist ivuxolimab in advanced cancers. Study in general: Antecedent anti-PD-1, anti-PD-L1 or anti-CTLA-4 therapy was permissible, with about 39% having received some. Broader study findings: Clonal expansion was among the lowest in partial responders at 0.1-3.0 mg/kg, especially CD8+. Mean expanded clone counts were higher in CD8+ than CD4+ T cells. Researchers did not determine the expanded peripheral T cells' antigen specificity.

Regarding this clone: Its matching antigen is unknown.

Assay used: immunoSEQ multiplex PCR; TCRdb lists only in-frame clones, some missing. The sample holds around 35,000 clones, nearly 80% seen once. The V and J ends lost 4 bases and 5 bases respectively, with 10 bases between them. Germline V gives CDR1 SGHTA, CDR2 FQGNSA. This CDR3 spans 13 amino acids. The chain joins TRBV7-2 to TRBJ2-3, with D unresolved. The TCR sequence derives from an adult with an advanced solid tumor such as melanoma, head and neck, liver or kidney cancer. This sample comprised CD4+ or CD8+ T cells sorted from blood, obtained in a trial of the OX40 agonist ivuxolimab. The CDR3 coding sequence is TGTGCCAGCAGCTCCGTATACTTAGATACGCAGTATTTT. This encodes CASSSVYLDTQYF.